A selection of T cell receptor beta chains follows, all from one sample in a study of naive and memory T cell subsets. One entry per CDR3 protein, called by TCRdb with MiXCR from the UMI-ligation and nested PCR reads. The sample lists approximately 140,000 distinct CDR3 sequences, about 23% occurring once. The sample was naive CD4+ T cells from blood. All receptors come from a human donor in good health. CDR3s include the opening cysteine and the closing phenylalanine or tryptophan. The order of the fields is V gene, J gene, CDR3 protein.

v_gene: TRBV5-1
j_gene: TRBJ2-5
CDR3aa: CASSLAGKRVLETQYF

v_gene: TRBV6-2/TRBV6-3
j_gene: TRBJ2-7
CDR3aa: CASNNDGAYEQYF

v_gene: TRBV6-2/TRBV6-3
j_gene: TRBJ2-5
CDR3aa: CASNLAGTPEETQYF

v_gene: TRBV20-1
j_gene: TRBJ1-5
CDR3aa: CSARADRDQPQHF

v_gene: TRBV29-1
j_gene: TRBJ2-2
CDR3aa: CSGGRGTGELFF

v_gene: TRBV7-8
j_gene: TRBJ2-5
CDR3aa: CASTIGVTAGEGETQYF

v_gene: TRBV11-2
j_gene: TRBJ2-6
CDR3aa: CASSFGQLGRTSGSSGANVLTF

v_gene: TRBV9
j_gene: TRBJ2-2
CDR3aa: CASSVGRAPGELFF

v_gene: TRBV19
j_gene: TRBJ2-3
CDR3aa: CASSIGAGGTDTQYF

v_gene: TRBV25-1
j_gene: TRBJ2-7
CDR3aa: CASGRTGSYEQYF

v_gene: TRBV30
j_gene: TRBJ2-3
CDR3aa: CAWLSVSGRTDTQYF

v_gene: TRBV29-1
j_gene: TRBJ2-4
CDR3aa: CSVASGFQNIQYF

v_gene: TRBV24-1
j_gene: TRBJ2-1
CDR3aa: CATSRTAGDEQFF

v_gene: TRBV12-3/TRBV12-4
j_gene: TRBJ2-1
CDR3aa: CASSQGYGTYNEQFF

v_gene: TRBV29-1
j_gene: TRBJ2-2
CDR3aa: CSWGMGLTGELFF

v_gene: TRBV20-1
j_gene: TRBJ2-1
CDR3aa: CSAREGTSGIWGYNEQFF

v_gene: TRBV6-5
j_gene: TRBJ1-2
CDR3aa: CASSYLGQGAINYGYTF

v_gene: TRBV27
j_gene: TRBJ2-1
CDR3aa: CASSLIAGGDEQFF

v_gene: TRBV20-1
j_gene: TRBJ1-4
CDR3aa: CSARDSGLDEKLFF

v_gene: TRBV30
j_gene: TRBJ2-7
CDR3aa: CALDDTTSYEQYF

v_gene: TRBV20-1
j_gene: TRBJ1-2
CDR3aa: CSARTGLNYGYTF

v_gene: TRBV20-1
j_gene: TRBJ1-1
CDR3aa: CSAIYGNTEAFF

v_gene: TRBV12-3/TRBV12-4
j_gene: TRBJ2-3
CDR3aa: CASTKRVDTQYF

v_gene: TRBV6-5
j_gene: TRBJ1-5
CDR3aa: CASSLDSVSQPQHF

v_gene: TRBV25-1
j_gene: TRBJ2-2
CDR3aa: CASSKQGFTGELFF

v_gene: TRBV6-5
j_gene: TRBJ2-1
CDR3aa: CASSYSAGTKPYNEQFF

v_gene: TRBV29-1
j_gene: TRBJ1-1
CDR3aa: CSVAADGLNTEAFF

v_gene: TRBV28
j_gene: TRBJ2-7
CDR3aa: CASSLWGQGSYEQYF

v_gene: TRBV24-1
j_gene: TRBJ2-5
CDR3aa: CATSEGAKQETQYF

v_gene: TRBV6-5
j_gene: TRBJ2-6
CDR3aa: CASSLRTGTRDSGANVLTF

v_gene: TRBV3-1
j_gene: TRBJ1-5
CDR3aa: CASSQDSGGGQPQHF

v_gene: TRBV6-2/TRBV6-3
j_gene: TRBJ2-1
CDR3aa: CASSAPRAYRPYNEQFF

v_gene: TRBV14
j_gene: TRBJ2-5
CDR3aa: CASSQRGEEETQYF

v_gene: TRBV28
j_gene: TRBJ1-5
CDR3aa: CASSLLDRGYQPQHF

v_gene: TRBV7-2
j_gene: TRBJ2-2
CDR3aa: CASSPINGRAGELFF

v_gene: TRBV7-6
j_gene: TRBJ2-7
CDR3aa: CASSSTALHYEQYF

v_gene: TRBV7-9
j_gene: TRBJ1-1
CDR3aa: CASSLKDTEAFF

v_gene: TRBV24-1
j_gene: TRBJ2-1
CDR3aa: CATSDFSGNNNEQFF

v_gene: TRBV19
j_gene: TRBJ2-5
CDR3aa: CASSRGPSRGEETQYF

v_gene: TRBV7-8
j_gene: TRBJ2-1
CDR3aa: CASSVIAHEQFF

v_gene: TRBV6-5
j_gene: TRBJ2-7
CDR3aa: CASSAKREGPQYF

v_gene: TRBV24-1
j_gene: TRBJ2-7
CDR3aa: CATSERFSGTGTCEQYF

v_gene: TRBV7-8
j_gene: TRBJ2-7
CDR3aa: CASSLRRQGSYEQYF

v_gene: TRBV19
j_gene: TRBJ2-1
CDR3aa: CASRAGQGAYNEQFF

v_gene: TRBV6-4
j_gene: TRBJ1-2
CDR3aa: CASSDPRRLSGYTF

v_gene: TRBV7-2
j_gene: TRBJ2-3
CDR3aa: CASSLVVAGVTGTQYF

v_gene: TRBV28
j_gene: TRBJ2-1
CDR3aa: CASRTDYSQPSDEQFF

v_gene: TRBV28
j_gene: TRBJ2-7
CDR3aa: CASSPGQGSRGQYF

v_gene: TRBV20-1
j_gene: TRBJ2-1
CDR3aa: CSAQRGDEQFF

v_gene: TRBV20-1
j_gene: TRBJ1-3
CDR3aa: CSARQTGTGNTIYF

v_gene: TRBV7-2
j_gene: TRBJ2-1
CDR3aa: CASSLAGQGVGGEQFF

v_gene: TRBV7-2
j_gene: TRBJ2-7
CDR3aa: CASSATIREQYF

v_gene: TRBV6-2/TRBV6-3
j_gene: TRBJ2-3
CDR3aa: CASSRQGDTQYF

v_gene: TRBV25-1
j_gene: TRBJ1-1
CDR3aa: CASSASVRNTEAFF

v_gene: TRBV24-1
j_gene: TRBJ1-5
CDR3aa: CATSEGRGGNQPQHF